The 21 T cell receptor beta chains reported below all come from one sample, sequenced in a study of T cells in Graves' hyperthyroidism and ophthalmopathy. The TCR beta CDR3 regions underwent amplification using RNA transcripts as the source. The study used the HTBI primer set for a first-round RT-PCR of the TCR CDR3. From the multiplex PCR reads, TCRdb called clonotypes with MiXCR, one entry per CDR3 protein. The table has approximately 690,000 distinct CDR3 sequences, roughly 20% seen once. Sequencing was performed on blood. These receptors came from a man younger than 40 with Graves' ophthalmopathy.

The chain links TRBV20-1 to TRBJ2-3; 9 bases map to TRBD1. J gave up 6 bases and V 1 base, and 2 bases lay outside the gene matches. The CDR3 covers 13 residues. Germline assignment: CDR1 DFQATT and CDR2 SNEGSKA (reference sequence). The CDR3 nucleotides read TGCAGTGCTAGAGGGGGGACAGGGGATACGCAGTATTTT. Amino acid sequence: CSARGGTGDTQYF.

In its sample, this clonotype was seen a few times. The rearrangement joins TRBV4-2 to TRBJ2-7, with no clear D. The V gene's germline CDR1 is LGHNA and CDR2 YNFKEQ. The V and J ends lost 0 bases and 5 bases respectively, with 20 bases between them. CDR3 size: 17 residues. The CDR3 region has the DNA TGTGCCAGCAGCCAAGATCGAAGGGCAGCTGCCGTCAACGAGCAGTACTTC. Protein: CASSQDRRAAAVNEQYF.

The chain employs TRBV19 and TRBJ1-2; 8 positions match TRBD1. Germline V gene lookup returns CDR1 LNHDA and CDR2 SQIVND (reference sequence). This CDR3 comprises 12 residues. The J segment lost 7 bases and the V segment lost 7 bases, leaving 5 bases of the junction unmatched. CDR3 sequence: CASTPTGVGYTF. The CDR3 DNA follows: TGTGCCAGTACCCCGACAGGGGTTGGCTACACCTTC. Variable domain in full (rest from reference TRBV19 and TRBJ1-2): DGGITQSPKYLFRKEGQNVTLSCEQNLNHDAMYWYRQDPGQGLRLIYYSQIVNDFQKGDIAEGYSVSREKKESFPLTVTSAQKNPTAFYLCASTPTGVGYTFGSGTRLTVV.

This clonotype was found a few times. This chain connects TRBV18 to TRBJ1-5, with D hard to call. Trimming left V 2 bases short and J 1 base short, with 18 bases between. The CDR3 totals 18 residues. Germline-derived CDR1 and CDR2 are KGHSH and LQKENI. The chain's CDR3 is CASSPASDVKGSNQPQHF. CDR3 DNA sequence: TGTGCCAGCTCACCAGCCTCGGACGTTAAAGGGAGCAATCAGCCCCAGCATTTT.

The chain uses TRBV28 and TRBJ1-5; D is possibly TRBD1 (6 bases). CDR3 length equals 16 residues. Trimming stripped 2 bases from V and 3 bases from J, with 14 bases between. Germline V gene data show CDR1 as MDHEN and CDR2 as SYDVKM. The CDR3, as DNA: TGTGCCAGCAGTTTAATACAGGGAGGAATCAATCAGCCCCAGCATTTT. Its protein is CASSLIQGGINQPQHF.

J is TRBJ2-7 and V is TRBV27; D may be TRBD2 (6 bases). The V end lost 6 bases, the J end lost 1 base, and 16 bases lay between the germline ends. Per the germline V gene, CDR1 is MNHEY and CDR2 is SMNVEV (reference sequence). This CDR3 has 15 amino acids. The CDR3 region is CASSPVWGTSYEQYF. For the CDR3, the DNA is TGTGCCAGCAGCCCCGTTTGGGGGACTTCCTACGAGCAGTACTTC.

This chain connects TRBV20-1 to TRBJ1-5, with a tentative D call TRBD1 (5 bases). V was clipped by 3 bases and J by 4 bases, with 16 bases between them. From germline, CDR1 is DFQATT and CDR2 SNEGSKA (reference sequence). CDR3 length: 15 amino acids. DNA for the CDR3: TGCAGTGCTAGCTCAGGGTGGGGCGTTAATCAGCCCCAGCATTTT. Residues: CSASSGWGVNQPQHF.

In its sample, this clonotype was seen many times. The rearrangement uses TRBV18 and TRBJ2-1; the match to TRBD2 covers 10 bases. CDR1 and CDR2 (germline): KGHSH, LQKENI. V lost 9 bases to trimming and J lost 12 bases; unmatched junction nucleotides: 11. This CDR3 comprises 13 residues. The CDR3 bases are TGTGCCAGTAACGGACTAGCGGTTGAAGGGCAGTTCTTC. This encodes CASNGLAVEGQFF.

This clonotype was counted many times. The chain joins TRBV30 to TRBJ2-5, with D perhaps matching TRBD2 (6 bases). Between the trimmed V and J ends, which lost 1 base and 2 bases, there was a span of 20 bases. This CDR3 region has 17 residues. Per germline, CDR1 GTSNPN and CDR2 SVGIG (reference sequence). For the CDR3, the DNA is TGTGCCTGGAGTGCATGGGGACTTGGCGGCCTGCAAGAGACCCAGTACTTC. It is translated as CAWSAWGLGGLQETQYF.

This clonotype has at least ten counts. The chain employs TRBV11-1 and TRBJ2-1, with D possibly matching TRBD1 (5 bases). CDR1 and CDR2 from the germline V gene are SGHAT and FQDESV (reference sequence). The CDR3 has 14 amino acids. The germline V and J ends were trimmed by 1 base and 6 bases, with 10 bases remaining between them. DNA of the CDR3: TGTGCCAGCAGCTTAGACAGGACGGGCAATGAGCAGTTCTTC. Translating it yields CASSLDRTGNEQFF. Supplemented by reference TRBV11-1 and TRBJ2-1, the full variable domain reads EAEVAQSPRYKITEKSQAVAFWCDPISGHATLYWYRQILGQGPELLVQFQDESVVDDSQLPKDRFSAERLKGVDSTLKIQPAELGDSAMYLCASSLDRTGNEQFFGPGTRLTVL.

This clonotype occurred a few times. The CDR3 sequence is CSTTSGENTEAFF. CDR3 DNA: TGCAGCACAACCTCAGGCGAGAATACTGAAGCTTTCTTT. This sequence joins TRBV20-1 and TRBJ1-1; D uncertain. Germline values: CDR1 DFQATT, CDR2 SNEGSKA (reference sequence). The CDR3 is made up of 13 amino acids.

This clonotype has just a few counts. This chain links TRBV19 with TRBJ2-1, with 9 bases identical to TRBD2. With V trimmed by 3 bases and J by 8 bases, 8 bases remained unmatched. CDR3 length equals 15 residues. Germline V gene lookup returns CDR1 LNHDA and CDR2 SQIVND (reference sequence). CDR3: CASSIGSGRLHEQFF. The CDR3 bases are TGTGCCAGTAGTATTGGCAGCGGGAGGCTTCATGAGCAGTTCTTC.

The V call is TRBV4-3, the J call TRBJ2-1; the D gene is possibly TRBD2 (5 bases). The germline V and J ends were trimmed by 4 bases and 10 bases, with 20 bases remaining between them. The germline CDR1 and CDR2 sequences are LGHNA and YSLEER. The CDR3 extends over 15 amino acids. The DNA for the CDR3 is TGCGCCAGCAGCCCTGAGGACTTGGGCTGGAACGAGCAGTTCTTC. Amino acids: CASSPEDLGWNEQFF.

This clonotype showed up just a few times. The rearrangement joins TRBV5-6 to TRBJ2-7; 13 bases agree with TRBD2. V was clipped by 4 bases and J by 7 bases; unmatched bases: 8. Germline V gene lookup returns CDR1 SGHDT and CDR2 YYEEEE. The CDR3 runs 15 residues. CDR3 residues: CASSRRTSGSGEQYF. CDR3 sequence (DNA): TGTGCCAGCAGCCGGCGGACTAGCGGGAGCGGGGAGCAGTACTTC. The whole variable domain, remainder taken from reference TRBV5-6 and TRBJ2-7, is DAGVTQSPTHLIKTRGQQVTLRCSPKSGHDTVSWYQQALGQGPQFIFQYYEEEERQRGNFPDRFSGHQFPNYSSELNVNALLLGDSALYLCASSRRTSGSGEQYFGPGTRLTVT.

This clonotype was picked up one time. V usage is TRBV7-9 and J usage is TRBJ1-4; maybe TRBD1 (5 bases). The V end lost 4 bases, the J end lost 6 bases, and 15 bases lay between the germline ends. Germline assignment: CDR1 SEHNR and CDR2 FQNEAQ (reference sequence). The CDR3 has 15 residues. The CDR3 is CASSYAGTAYEKLFF. CDR3 bases: TGTGCCAGCAGCTACGCCGGGACGGCCTATGAAAAACTGTTTTTT. Combining the CDR3 with reference TRBV7-9 and TRBJ1-4 gives the whole variable domain DTGVSQNPRHKITKRGQNVTFRCDPISEHNRLYWYRQTLGQGPEFLTYFQNEAQLEKSRLLSDRFSAERPKGSFSTLEIQRTEQGDSAMYLCASSYAGTAYEKLFFGSGTQLSVL.

Many counts were recorded for this clonotype. The V call is TRBV30, the J call TRBJ2-7, with D possibly matching TRBD2 (6 bases). CDR1 is GTSNPN, CDR2 SVGIG, per germline (reference sequence). V was shortened by 2 bases and J by 5 bases, with 16 bases between the two germline ends. CDR3 length equals 14 residues. The CDR3 DNA reads TGTGCCTGGAGTATGGGGTCCATAGCGGACGAGCAGTACTTC. This sequence encodes CAWSMGSIADEQYF.

This chain joins TRBV4-2 and TRBJ1-1, with D possibly TRBD1 on 5 matching bases. Germline V gene sequence: CDR1 LGHNA, CDR2 YNFKEQ. The CDR3 is 16 residues long. V shed 1 base and J shed 3 bases, with 15 bases lying between them. The CDR3 region is CASSQVFPMGDTEAFF. CDR3 nucleotides: TGTGCCAGCAGCCAAGTCTTCCCGATGGGGGACACTGAAGCTTTCTTT.

This clonotype was detected many times. The V call is TRBV7-2, the J call TRBJ1-1; 9 nucleotides align to TRBD1. CDR1 is SGHTA and CDR2 is FQGNSA in the germline V gene. CDR3 length equals 17 residues. V was clipped by 5 bases and J by 4 bases; unmatched bases: 14. This chain's CDR3 is CASSKRTGAEWGTEAFF. The DNA for the CDR3 is TGTGCCAGCAGCAAGAGGACAGGGGCTGAATGGGGCACTGAAGCTTTCTTT.

This clonotype has only a few counts. A read error is possible here, since a much larger clone lies one base away. This chain links TRBV28 with TRBJ2-3; maybe TRBD1 (5 bases). The CDR3 spans 15 residues. V was cut by 6 bases and J by 4 bases, with 17 bases left in between. Germline CDR1 is MDHEN and CDR2 is SYDVKM. CDR3 residues: CASRKYRISPDTQYF. CDR3 nucleotide sequence: TGTGCCAGCAGGAAATACAGGATTAGCCCAGATACGCAGTATTTT.

The rearrangement uses TRBV4-2 and TRBJ2-1, with D possibly matching TRBD2 (7 bases). CDR1 is LGHNA and CDR2 is YNFKEQ in the germline V gene. V lost 0 bases to trimming and J lost 5 bases, with 8 bases between them. The CDR3 has 14 amino acids. CDR3 region: CASSQEGGHNEQFF. The CDR3 region has the DNA TGTGCCAGCAGCCAAGAGGGGGGGCACAATGAGCAGTTCTTC.

There are many counts of this clonotype. This CDR3 reads CASSLPAGNYNEQFF. Here the CDR3 DNA reads TGTGCCAGCAGTCTCCCAGCGGGAAATTACAATGAGCAGTTCTTC. The chain carries TRBV28 and TRBJ2-1; 7 positions agree with TRBD2. From germline, CDR1 is MDHEN and CDR2 SYDVKM. V trimming: 5 bases; J trimming: 4 bases; junction bases outside the gene matches: 8. The length of the CDR3 is 15 residues.